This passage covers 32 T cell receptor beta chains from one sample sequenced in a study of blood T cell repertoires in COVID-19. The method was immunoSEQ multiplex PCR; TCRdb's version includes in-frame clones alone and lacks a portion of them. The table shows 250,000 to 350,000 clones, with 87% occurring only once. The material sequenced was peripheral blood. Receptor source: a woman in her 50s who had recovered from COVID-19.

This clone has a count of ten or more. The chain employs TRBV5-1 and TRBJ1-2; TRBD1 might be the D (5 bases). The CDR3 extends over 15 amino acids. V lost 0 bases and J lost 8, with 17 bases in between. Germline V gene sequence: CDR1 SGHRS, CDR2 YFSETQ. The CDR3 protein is CASSLEWGVSSGYTF. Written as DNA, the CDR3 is TGCGCCAGCAGCTTGGAATGGGGGGTTTCGAGCGGCTACACCTTC.

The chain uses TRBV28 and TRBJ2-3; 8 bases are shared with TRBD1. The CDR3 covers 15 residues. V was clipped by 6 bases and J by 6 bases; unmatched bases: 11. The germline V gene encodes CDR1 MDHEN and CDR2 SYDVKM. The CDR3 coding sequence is TGTGCCAGCAGCCCGGACAGGGTCTTCGGGGATACGCAGTATTTT. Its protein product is CASSPDRVFGDTQYF. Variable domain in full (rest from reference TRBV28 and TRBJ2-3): DVKVTQSSRYLVKRTGEKVFLECVQDMDHENMFWYRQDPGLGLRLIYFSYDVKMKEKGDIPEGYSVSREKKERFSLILESASTNQTSMYLCASSPDRVFGDTQYFGPGTRLTVL.

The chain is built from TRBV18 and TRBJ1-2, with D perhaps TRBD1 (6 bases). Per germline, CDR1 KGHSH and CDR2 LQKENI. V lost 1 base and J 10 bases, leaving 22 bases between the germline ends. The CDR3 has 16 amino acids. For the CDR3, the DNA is TGTGCCAGCTCACCACTGAAACAGGGCAATCTTCCGGACTACACCTTC. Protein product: CASSPLKQGNLPDYTF. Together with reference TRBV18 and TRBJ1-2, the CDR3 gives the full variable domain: NAGVMQNPRHLVRRRGQEARLRCSPMKGHSHVYWYRQLPEEGLKFMVYLQKENIIDESGMPKERFSAEFPKEGPSILRIQQVVRGDSAAYFCASSPLKQGNLPDYTFGSGTRLTVV.

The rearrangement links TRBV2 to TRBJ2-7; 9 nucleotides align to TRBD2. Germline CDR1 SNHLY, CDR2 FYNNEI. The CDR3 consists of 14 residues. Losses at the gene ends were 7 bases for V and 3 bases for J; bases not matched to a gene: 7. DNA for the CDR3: TGTGCCAGCAATTTAGCGGGAGCCCACTACGAGCAGTACTTC. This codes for CASNLAGAHYEQYF.

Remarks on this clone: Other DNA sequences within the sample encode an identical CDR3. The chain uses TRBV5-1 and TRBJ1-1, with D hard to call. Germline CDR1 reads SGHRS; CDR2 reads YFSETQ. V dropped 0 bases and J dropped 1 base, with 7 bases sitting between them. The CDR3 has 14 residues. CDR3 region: CASSLGRENTEAFF. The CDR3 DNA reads TGCGCCAGCAGCTTGGGCCGGGAGAACACTGAAGCTTTCTTT.

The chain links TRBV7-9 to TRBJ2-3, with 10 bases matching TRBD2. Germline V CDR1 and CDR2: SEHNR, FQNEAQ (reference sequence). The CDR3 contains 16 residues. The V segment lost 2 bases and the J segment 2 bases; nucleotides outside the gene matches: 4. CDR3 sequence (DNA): TGTGCCAGCAGCTTAACTAGCGGGATACACACAGATACGCAGTATTTT. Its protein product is CASSLTSGIHTDTQYF. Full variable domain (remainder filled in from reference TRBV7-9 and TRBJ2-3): DTGVSQNPRHKITKRGQNVTFRCDPISEHNRLYWYRQTLGQGPEFLTYFQNEAQLEKSRLLSDRFSAERPKGSFSTLEIQRTEQGDSAMYLCASSLTSGIHTDTQYFGPGTRLTVL.

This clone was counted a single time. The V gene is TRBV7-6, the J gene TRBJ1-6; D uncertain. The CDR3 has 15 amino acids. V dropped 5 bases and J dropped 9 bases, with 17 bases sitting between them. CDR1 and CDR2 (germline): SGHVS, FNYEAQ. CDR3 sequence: CASSAGRGGISPLHF. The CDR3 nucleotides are TGTGCCAGCAGCGCTGGTCGGGGAGGAATTTCACCCCTCCACTTT.

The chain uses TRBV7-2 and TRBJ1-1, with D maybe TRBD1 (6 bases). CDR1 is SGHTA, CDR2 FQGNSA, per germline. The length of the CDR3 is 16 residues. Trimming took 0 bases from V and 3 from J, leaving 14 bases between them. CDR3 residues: CASSLAGRGKDTEAFF. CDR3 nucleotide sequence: TGTGCCAGCAGCTTAGCGGGTAGGGGGAAGGACACTGAAGCTTTCTTT.

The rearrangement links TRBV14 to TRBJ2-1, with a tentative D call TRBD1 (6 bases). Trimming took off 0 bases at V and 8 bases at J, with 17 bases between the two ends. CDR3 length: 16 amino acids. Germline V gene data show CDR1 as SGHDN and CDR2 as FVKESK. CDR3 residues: CASSQDSSTGWYEQFF. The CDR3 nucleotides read TGTGCCAGCAGCCAAGATTCTTCAACAGGGTGGTATGAGCAGTTCTTC.

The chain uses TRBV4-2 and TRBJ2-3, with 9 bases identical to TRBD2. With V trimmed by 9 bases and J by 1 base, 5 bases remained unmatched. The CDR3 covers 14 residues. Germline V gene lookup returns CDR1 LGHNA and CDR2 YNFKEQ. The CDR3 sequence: CASSRTSGTDTQYF. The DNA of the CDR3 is TGTGCCAGTTCCCGGACTAGCGGCACAGATACGCAGTATTTT.

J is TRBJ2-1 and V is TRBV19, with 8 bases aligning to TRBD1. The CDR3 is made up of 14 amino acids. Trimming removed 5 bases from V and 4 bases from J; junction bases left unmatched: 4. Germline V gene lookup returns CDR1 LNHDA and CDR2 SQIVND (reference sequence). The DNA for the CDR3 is TGTGCCAGTAGTGACCGGACAGGGTACAATGAGCAGTTCTTC. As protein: CASSDRTGYNEQFF.

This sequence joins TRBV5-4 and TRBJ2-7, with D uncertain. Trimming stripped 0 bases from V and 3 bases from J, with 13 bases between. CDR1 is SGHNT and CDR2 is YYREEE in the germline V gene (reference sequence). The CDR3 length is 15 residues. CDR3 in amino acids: CASSLGYDPGYEQYF. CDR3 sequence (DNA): TGTGCCAGCAGCTTGGGCTACGACCCGGGCTACGAGCAGTACTTC.

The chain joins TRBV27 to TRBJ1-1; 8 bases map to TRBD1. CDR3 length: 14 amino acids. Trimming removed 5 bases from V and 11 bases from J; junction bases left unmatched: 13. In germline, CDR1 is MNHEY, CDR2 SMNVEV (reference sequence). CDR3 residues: CASSADRAIGGAFF. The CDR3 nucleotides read TGTGCCAGCAGTGCGGACAGGGCCATAGGTGGGGCTTTCTTT.

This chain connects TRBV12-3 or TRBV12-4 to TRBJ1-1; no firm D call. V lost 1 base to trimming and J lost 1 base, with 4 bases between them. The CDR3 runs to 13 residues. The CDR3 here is CASSLGENTEAFF. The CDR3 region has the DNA TGTGCCAGCAGTTTAGGAGAGAACACTGAAGCTTTCTTT.

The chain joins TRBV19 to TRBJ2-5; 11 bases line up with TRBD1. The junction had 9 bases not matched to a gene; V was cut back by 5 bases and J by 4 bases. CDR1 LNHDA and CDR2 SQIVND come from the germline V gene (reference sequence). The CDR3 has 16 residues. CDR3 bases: TGTGCCAGTAGTCCCTCCGGACAGGGGGCGGGAGAGACCCAGTACTTC. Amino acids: CASSPSGQGAGETQYF.

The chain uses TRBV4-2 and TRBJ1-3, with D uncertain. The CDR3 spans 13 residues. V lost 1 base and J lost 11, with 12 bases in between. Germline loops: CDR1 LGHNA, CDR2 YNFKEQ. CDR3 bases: TGTGCCAGCAGCCAAGTTCAGAGGGAGTCCATATATTTT. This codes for CASSQVQRESIYF.

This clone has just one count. The CDR3 protein is CAIHGTGMKSVTEAFF. CDR3 in DNA: TGTGCCATCCATGGAACAGGGATGAAGTCGGTCACTGAAGCTTTCTTT. This chain connects TRBV10-3 to TRBJ1-1; TRBD1 is a possible D gene (6 bases). The germline CDR1 and CDR2 sequences are ENHRY and SYGVKD. Trimming left V 8 bases short and J 4 bases short, with 23 bases between. This CDR3 contains 16 residues.

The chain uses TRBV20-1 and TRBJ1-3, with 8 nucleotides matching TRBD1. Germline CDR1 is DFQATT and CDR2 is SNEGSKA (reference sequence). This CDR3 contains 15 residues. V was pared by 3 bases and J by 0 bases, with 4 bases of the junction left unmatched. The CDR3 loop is CSASSGQGSGNTIYF. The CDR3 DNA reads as TGCAGTGCTAGTAGCGGACAGGGCTCTGGAAACACCATATATTTT.

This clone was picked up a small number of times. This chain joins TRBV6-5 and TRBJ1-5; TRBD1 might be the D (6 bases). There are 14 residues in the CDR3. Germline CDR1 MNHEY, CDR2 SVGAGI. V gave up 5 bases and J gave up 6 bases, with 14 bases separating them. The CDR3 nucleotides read TGTGCCAGCAGTACGACAGGTCTTGGTCAGCCCCAGCATTTT. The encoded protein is CASSTTGLGQPQHF.

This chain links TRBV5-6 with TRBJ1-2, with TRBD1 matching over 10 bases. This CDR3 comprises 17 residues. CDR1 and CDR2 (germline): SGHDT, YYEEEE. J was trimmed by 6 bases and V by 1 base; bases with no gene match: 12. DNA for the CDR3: TGTGCCAGCAGCTTGATACCGGGACAGGGGCCGCGACATGGCTACACCTTC. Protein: CASSLIPGQGPRHGYTF. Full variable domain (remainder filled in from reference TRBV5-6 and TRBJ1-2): DAGVTQSPTHLIKTRGQQVTLRCSPKSGHDTVSWYQQALGQGPQFIFQYYEEEERQRGNFPDRFSGHQFPNYSSELNVNALLLGDSALYLCASSLIPGQGPRHGYTFGSGTRLTVV.

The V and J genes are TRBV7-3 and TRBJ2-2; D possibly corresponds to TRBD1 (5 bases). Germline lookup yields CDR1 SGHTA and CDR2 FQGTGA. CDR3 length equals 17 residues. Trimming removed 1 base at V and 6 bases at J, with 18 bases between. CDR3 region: CASSLNGQGRAAGELFF. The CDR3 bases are TGTGCCAGCAGCTTAAATGGTCAGGGTAGGGCCGCCGGGGAGCTGTTTTTT.

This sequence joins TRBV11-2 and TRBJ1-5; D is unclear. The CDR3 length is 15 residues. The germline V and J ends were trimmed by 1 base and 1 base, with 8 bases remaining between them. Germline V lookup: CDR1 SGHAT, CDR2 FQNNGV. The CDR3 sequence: CASSLGTASNQPQHF. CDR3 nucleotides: TGTGCCAGCAGCTTAGGAACAGCCAGCAATCAGCCCCAGCATTTT.

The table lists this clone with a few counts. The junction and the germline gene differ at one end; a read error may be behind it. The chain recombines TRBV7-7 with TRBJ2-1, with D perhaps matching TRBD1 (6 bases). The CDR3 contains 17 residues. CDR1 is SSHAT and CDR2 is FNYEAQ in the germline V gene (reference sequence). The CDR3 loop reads CASSFSSGASSYNEQFF. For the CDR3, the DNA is TGTGCTAGCAGCTTTTCGTCAGGGGCGTCCTCCTACAATGAGCAGTTCTTC.

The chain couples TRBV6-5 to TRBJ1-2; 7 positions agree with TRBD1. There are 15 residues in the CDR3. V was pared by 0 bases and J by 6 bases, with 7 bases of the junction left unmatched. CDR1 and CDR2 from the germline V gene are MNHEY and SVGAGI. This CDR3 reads CASSYSEDRLDGYTF. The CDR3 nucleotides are TGTGCCAGCAGTTACTCTGAGGACAGGCTCGATGGCTACACCTTC.

In nucleotides, the CDR3 is TGCAGCGTTGAAACAGTCTACGAGCAGTACTTC. It translates to CSVETVYEQYF. The rearrangement links TRBV29-1 to TRBJ2-7; D call uncertain. V lost 2 bases to trimming and J lost 3 bases, with 5 bases between them. There are 11 residues in the CDR3. CDR1 is SQVTM, CDR2 ANQGSEA, per germline.

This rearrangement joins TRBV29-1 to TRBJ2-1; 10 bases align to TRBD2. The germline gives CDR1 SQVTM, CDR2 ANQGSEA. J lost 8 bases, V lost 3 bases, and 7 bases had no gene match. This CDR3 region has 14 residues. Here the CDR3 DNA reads TGCAGCGTTGAGGAGCGGGAGGGGATCGATGAGCAGTTCTTC. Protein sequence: CSVEEREGIDEQFF.

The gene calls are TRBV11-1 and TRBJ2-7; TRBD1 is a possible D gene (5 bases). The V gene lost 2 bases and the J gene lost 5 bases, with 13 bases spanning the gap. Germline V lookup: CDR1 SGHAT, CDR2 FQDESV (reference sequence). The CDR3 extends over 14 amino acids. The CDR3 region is CASSLPGQTHEQYF. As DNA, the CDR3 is TGTGCCAGCAGCTTACCCGGACAAACCCACGAGCAGTACTTC.

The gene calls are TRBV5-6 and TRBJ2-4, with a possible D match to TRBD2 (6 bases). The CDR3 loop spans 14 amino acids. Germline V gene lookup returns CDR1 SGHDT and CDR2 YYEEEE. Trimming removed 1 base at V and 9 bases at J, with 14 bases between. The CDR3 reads CASSLTGGDSIQYF. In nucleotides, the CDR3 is TGTGCCAGCAGCTTGACCGGGGGTGATAGCATTCAGTACTTC.

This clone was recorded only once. CDR3 residues: CSALGQGSYNEQFF. The CDR3 DNA reads as TGCAGCGCCCTTGGACAGGGCTCCTACAATGAGCAGTTCTTC. The genes are TRBV29-1 and TRBJ2-1, with 8 nucleotides matching TRBD1. The CDR3 extends over 14 amino acids. Germline CDR1 reads SQVTM; CDR2 reads ANQGSEA. V lost 7 bases to trimming and J lost 0 bases; unmatched junction nucleotides: 5.

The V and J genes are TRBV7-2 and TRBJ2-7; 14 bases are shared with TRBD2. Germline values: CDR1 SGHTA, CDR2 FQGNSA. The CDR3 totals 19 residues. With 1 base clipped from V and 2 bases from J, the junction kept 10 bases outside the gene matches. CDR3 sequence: CASSLVTSGGAGSPYEQYF. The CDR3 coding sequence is TGTGCCAGCAGCTTAGTGACTAGCGGGGGGGCCGGGTCCCCCTACGAGCAGTACTTC.

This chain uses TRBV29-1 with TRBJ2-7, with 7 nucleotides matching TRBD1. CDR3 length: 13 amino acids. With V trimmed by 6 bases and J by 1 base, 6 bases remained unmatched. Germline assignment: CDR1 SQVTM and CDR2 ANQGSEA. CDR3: CSVTGAGSYEQYF. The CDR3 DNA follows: TGCAGCGTCACAGGGGCCGGATCCTACGAGCAGTACTTC.

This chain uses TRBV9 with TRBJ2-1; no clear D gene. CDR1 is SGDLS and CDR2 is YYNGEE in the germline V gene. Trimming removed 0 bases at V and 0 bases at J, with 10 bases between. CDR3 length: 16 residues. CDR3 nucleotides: TGTGCCAGCAGCGTAGGGGTGAGGAGCTCCTACAATGAGCAGTTCTTC. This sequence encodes CASSVGVRSSYNEQFF.